These T cell receptor beta chains were read from a single sample in a study of blood T cell repertoires in COVID-19. Assay: immunoSEQ multiplex PCR; the TCRdb copy retains only in-frame clones and omits some. The sample contains about 100,000 clones, roughly nine tenths of which appear only once. The sequenced sample was peripheral blood. Every receptor here comes from a man aged 25 to 45 in a cohort sampled during active COVID-19. Each CDR3 is given with its conserved first and last residue. The D gene is left open where the match is weak. Clone size is given for some rows only: seen once, a few or many times, or a class if the clone is expanded.

v_call	clone_size	j_call	d_call	cdr3_nt	cdr3_aa
TRBV15	-	TRBJ1-5	-	TGTGCCACCAGCAGAGATGTGGCCCAGCCCCAGCATTTT	CATSRDVAQPQHF
TRBV19	-	TRBJ2-7	TRBD1	TGTGCCAGTAGTAGGACAGGGATCGCCTACGAGCAGTACTTC	CASSRTGIAYEQYF
TRBV4-1	-	TRBJ1-4	TRBD1	TGCGCCAGCAGCCAAATAACAGGGGCTCGAAATGAAAAACTGTTTTTT	CASSQITGARNEKLFF
TRBV7-9	few	TRBJ2-7	TRBD1	TGTGCCAGCAGCTCTATAGGACAGGGGGCGTTAGGCGAGCAGTACTTC	CASSSIGQGALGEQYF
TRBV2	-	TRBJ2-7	-	TGTGCCAGCAGTGAAGGTGCCAGGGCCTACGAGCAGTACTTC	CASSEGARAYEQYF
TRBV18	-	TRBJ1-3	TRBD1	TGTGCCAGCTCACCGGGACAGGGGCTTTCTGGAAACACCATATATTTT	CASSPGQGLSGNTIYF
TRBV5-3	-	TRBJ1-4	-	TGTGCCAGAAGCTCAGACAGGAAGAATGAAAAACTGTTTTTT	CARSSDRKNEKLFF
TRBV9	-	TRBJ2-1	TRBD2	TGTGCCAGCAGCGTAGCAAGCGGGGGGGCTTATGAGCAGTTCTTC	CASSVASGGAYEQFF
TRBV19	-	TRBJ2-2	TRBD1	TGTGCCAGTAGTATAAACAGGGGCTCCACCGGGGAGCTGTTTTTT	CASSINRGSTGELFF
TRBV9	-	TRBJ2-5	TRBD1	TGTGCCAGCAGCGTCTCCGGGACAGGGGAAGAGACCCAGTACTTC	CASSVSGTGEETQYF
TRBV5-1	many	TRBJ1-2	-	TGCGCCAGCAGCTTGACAACGACAGCCAACTATGGCTACACCTTC	CASSLTTTANYGYTF
TRBV7-9	-	TRBJ2-7	-	TGTGCCAGCAGCTCGGACAGCCCCTACGAGCAGTACTTC	CASSSDSPYEQYF
TRBV11-2	-	TRBJ2-7	TRBD2	TGTGCCAGCAGCTTAGCGCGCGGGGGGCCTTACGAGCAGTACTTC	CASSLARGGPYEQYF
TRBV2	-	TRBJ2-3	-	TGTGCCAGCAGGGCAGGGAGGACAGATACGCAGTATTTT	CASRAGRTDTQYF
TRBV7-2	-	TRBJ2-1	-	TGTGCCAGCAGCGCACCGGGGGACAGAGGCAATGAGCAGTTCTTC	CASSAPGDRGNEQFF
TRBV11-3	-	TRBJ2-1	-	TGTGCCAGCAGCTTATCGACCCGGAACAGGAACAATGAGCAGTTCTTC	CASSLSTRNRNNEQFF
TRBV5-4	once	TRBJ2-3	TRBD2	TGTGCCAGCAGCCAGGGGCCGGGACTAGCGGTAAGAACAGATACGCAGTATTTT	CASSQGPGLAVRTDTQYF
TRBV12-3/TRBV12-4	-	TRBJ2-7	-	TGTGCCAGCAGTCTCGGTAGCTCCTACGAGCAGTACTTC	CASSLGSSYEQYF
TRBV5-1	-	TRBJ2-5	TRBD2	TGCGCCAGCAGCCCCGGGACTAGCGGGGAAGAGACCCAGTACTTC	CASSPGTSGEETQYF
TRBV30	-	TRBJ1-6	-	TGTGCCTGGAGTCAACACAACGACAACCCCCTCCACTTT	CAWSQHNDNPLHF
TRBV6-2/TRBV6-3	-	TRBJ2-7	-	TGTGCCAGCAGTTACGTCAGGGACGAGCAGTACTTC	CASSYVRDEQYF
TRBV24-1	-	TRBJ1-4	-	TGTGCCACCAGTGACCATTTCCACAGGACCCGGAATGAAAAACTGTTTTTT	CATSDHFHRTRNEKLFF
TRBV27	-	TRBJ1-5	-	TGTGCCAGCAGTTTGGGTGAGGGTTGGCCCCAGCATTTT	CASSLGEGWPQHF
TRBV28	-	TRBJ1-6	-	TGTGCCAGCGGTGCAGGGCACTCACCCCTCCACTTT	CASGAGHSPLHF
TRBV28	-	TRBJ2-2	-	TGTGCCAGCAGTTATGGGCAGGGACATTTCGCGAACACCGGGGAGCTGTTTTTT	CASSYGQGHFANTGELFF
TRBV28	-	TRBJ2-2	-	TGTGCCAGCAGACTCTCCACCGGGGAGCTGTTTTTT	CASRLSTGELFF
TRBV5-6	-	TRBJ2-1	TRBD2	TGTGCCAGCAGCTTGGGCGGGGGGGCCTATGAGCAGTTCTTC	CASSLGGGAYEQFF
TRBV5-1	-	TRBJ2-7	TRBD2	TGCGCCAGCAGCTTTGTGTCTAGCGGGGGATACGAGCAGTACTTC	CASSFVSSGGYEQYF
TRBV30	-	TRBJ1-6	TRBD1	TGTGCCTGGAGTGTACGGGACAGGGTTTCACCCCTCCACTTT	CAWSVRDRVSPLHF
TRBV4-2	-	TRBJ2-3	TRBD2	TGTGCCAGCAGCCAAGCGGGGGGGCTGGGCACAGATACGCAGTATTTT	CASSQAGGLGTDTQYF
TRBV27	-	TRBJ2-1	TRBD2	TGTGCCAGCAGTTTGTCTCCGGGACTAACTTACAATGAGCAGTTCTTC	CASSLSPGLTYNEQFF
TRBV5-6	-	TRBJ1-5	-	TGTGCCAGCAGCTGGGGGGGCCTCGGCAATCAGCCCCAGCATTTT	CASSWGGLGNQPQHF
TRBV19	-	TRBJ2-1	TRBD2	TGTGCCAGTAGTCCAAGCCTAGCGGGGGGTAACAATGAGCAGTTCTTC	CASSPSLAGGNNEQFF
TRBV5-6	once	TRBJ1-1	-	TGTGCCAGCAGCTCATCCTACAGGGCTAGCCAAGCTTTCTTT	CASSSSYRASQAFF
TRBV11-3	once	TRBJ1-1	TRBD1	TGTGCCAGCAGTCCGAGTACAGGGGGCCCTGAAGCTTTCTTT	CASSPSTGGPEAFF
TRBV28	-	TRBJ2-3	TRBD1	TGTGCCAGCAGTGAAGGGACAGAGGTCACGCAGTATTTT	CASSEGTEVTQYF
TRBV30	-	TRBJ2-5	TRBD2	TGTGCCTGGAGCGCGACTAGCGGGGCGCATTTCCAAGAGACCCAGTACTTC	CAWSATSGAHFQETQYF
TRBV10-3	-	TRBJ1-1	TRBD1	TGTGCCATCGGACAGGGAGAGGTCACTGAAGCTTTCTTT	CAIGQGEVTEAFF
TRBV7-2	-	TRBJ1-5	-	TGTGCCAGCAGCCCGGGGAGAGGAAGGGAGTCCCAGCATTTT	CASSPGRGRESQHF
TRBV3-1/TRBV3-2	-	TRBJ1-1	-	TGTGCCAGCAGCCACTGGGGGGGCACTGAAGCTTTCTTT	CASSHWGGTEAFF
TRBV4-2	-	TRBJ2-7	TRBD2	TGTGCCAGCAGCCTAGGGAGGGGTGGTGACGAGCAGTACTTC	CASSLGRGGDEQYF
TRBV6-5	-	TRBJ2-7	TRBD2	TGTGCCGCCGGGAGGGCCCCCTACGAGCAGTACTTC	CAAGRAPYEQYF
TRBV27	-	TRBJ1-1	TRBD1	TGTGCCAGCAGTTTATCCCGGACAGGGGACACTGAAGCTTTCTTT	CASSLSRTGDTEAFF
TRBV24-1	-	TRBJ2-1	TRBD2	TGTGCCACCAGCGGGCTAGCGGGGGGGTACAATGAGCAGTTCTTC	CATSGLAGGYNEQFF
TRBV5-1	few	TRBJ2-7	TRBD1	TGCGCCAGCACCTTGTCGGGACAGGGGAATAAAGGGCAGTACTTC	CASTLSGQGNKGQYF
TRBV7-2	once	TRBJ1-1	TRBD1	TGTGCCAGCAGCGCCCTGGCAGGGGGGACAGCTTTCTTT	CASSALAGGTAFF
TRBV10-3	-	TRBJ2-3	TRBD2	TGTGCCATCAGTATCACTAGCGGGGGGGCGGCAGATACGCAGTATTTT	CAISITSGGAADTQYF
TRBV2	-	TRBJ2-3	TRBD2	TGTGCCAGCAGACAACTAGCGGGGGGGCCGGCCACGCAGTATTTT	CASRQLAGGPATQYF
TRBV9	-	TRBJ2-5	TRBD1	TGTGCCAGCAGCGTAGCCGGACAGGGAGAGACCCAGTACTTC	CASSVAGQGETQYF
TRBV4-1	-	TRBJ1-5	TRBD1	TGCGCCAGCAGCCACGAAACAGGGGATAGCAATCAGCCCCAGCATTTT	CASSHETGDSNQPQHF
TRBV3-1/TRBV3-2	-	TRBJ1-5	-	TGTGCCAGCAGCCAAGATATAGGAGGTTTTCAGCCCCAGCATTTT	CASSQDIGGFQPQHF
TRBV5-1	-	TRBJ2-5	-	TGCGCCAGCAGCTTGGTCGGGACTTCGGCGCAAGAGACCCAGTACTTC	CASSLVGTSAQETQYF
TRBV24-1	-	TRBJ2-2	-	TGTGCCACCAGTGAGGCAGGGAACACCGGGGAGCTGTTTTTT	CATSEAGNTGELFF
TRBV25-1	few	TRBJ1-1	TRBD1	TGTGCCAGCGCCGGGACAGGGGGCTTAGGCACTGAAGCTTTCTTT	CASAGTGGLGTEAFF
TRBV10-3	once	TRBJ2-7	TRBD1	TGTGCCATCAGTGAGTCCTCGGGACAGGGGGGATACGAGCAGTACTTC	CAISESSGQGGYEQYF
TRBV3-1/TRBV3-2	-	TRBJ1-4	-	TGTGCCAGCAGCCAAGCCCCCAGGGGCAGTAATGAAAAACTGTTTTTT	CASSQAPRGSNEKLFF
TRBV6-1	-	TRBJ1-5	TRBD1	TGTGCCAGCAGTGTCAGGACAGGGGGCATGAGGAATCAGCCCCAGCATTTT	CASSVRTGGMRNQPQHF